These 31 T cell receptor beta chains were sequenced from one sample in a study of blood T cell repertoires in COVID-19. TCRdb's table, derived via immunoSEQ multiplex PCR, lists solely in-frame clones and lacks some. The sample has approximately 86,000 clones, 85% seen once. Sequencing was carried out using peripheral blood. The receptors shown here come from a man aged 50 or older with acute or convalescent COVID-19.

The CDR3 is CASSGHEVTYEQYF. CDR3 nucleotides: TGTGCCAGCAGTGGACACGAAGTCACTTACGAGCAGTACTTC. The J gene is TRBJ2-7, the V gene TRBV6-6; maybe TRBD1 (5 bases). V lost 5 bases and J lost 4, with 15 bases in between. The length of the CDR3 is 14 residues. The germline gives CDR1 MNHNY, CDR2 SVGAGI (reference sequence).

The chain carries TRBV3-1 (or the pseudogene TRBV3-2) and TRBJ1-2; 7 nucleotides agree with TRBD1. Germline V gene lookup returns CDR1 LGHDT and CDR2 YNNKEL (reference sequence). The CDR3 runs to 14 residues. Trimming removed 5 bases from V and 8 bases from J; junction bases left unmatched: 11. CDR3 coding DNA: TGTGCCAGCAGCGGACAGGTCGGAATTCAAGGCTACACCTTC. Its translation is CASSGQVGIQGYTF.

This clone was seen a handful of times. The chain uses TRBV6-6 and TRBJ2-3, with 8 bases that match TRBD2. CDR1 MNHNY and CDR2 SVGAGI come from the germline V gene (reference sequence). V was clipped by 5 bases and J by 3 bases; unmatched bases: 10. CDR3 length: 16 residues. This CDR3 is CASSNQAGADTDTQYF. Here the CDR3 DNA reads TGTGCCAGCAGTAACCAAGCGGGAGCTGATACAGATACGCAGTATTTT.

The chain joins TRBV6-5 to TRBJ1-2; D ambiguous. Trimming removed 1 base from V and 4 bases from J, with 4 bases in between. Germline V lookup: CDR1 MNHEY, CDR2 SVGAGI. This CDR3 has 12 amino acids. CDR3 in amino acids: CASSYFRYGYTF. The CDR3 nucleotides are TGTGCCAGCAGTTACTTCCGCTATGGCTACACCTTC.

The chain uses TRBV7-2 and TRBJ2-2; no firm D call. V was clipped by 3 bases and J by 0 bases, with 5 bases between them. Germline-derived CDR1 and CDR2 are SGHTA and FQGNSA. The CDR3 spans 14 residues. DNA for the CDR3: TGTGCCAGCAGCTTCGTCGCGAACACCGGGGAGCTGTTTTTT. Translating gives CASSFVANTGELFF.

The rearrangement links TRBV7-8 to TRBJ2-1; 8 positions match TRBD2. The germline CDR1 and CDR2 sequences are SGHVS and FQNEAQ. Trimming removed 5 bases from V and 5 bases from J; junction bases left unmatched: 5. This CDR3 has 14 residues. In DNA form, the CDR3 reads TGTGCCAGCAGCCGACTAGCGAGCGACAATGAGCAGTTCTTC. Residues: CASSRLASDNEQFF.

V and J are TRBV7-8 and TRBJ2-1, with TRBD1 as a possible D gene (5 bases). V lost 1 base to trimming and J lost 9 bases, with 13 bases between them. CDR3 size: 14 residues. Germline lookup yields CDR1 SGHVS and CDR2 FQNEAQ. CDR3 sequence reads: CASSLGAGRSEQFF. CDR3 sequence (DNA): TGTGCCAGCAGCTTAGGGGCAGGGCGAAGTGAGCAGTTCTTC.

The CDR3 spells CASSPTGAANYGYTF. The CDR3 DNA follows: TGTGCCAGCAGTCCGACAGGGGCTGCTAACTATGGCTACACCTTC. The chain has TRBV27 and TRBJ1-2; 8 nucleotides agree with TRBD1. Germline V gives CDR1 MNHEY, CDR2 SMNVEV (reference sequence). V was pared by 5 bases and J by 0 bases, with 5 bases of the junction left unmatched. The CDR3 sequence is 15 residues long.

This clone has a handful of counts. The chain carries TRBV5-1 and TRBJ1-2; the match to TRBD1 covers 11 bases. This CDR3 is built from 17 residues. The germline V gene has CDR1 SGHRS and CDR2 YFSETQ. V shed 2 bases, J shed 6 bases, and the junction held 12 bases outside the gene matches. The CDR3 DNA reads TGCGCCAGCAGCTTCACCTTGCCCGGACAGGGGGCTGATGGCTACACCTTC. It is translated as CASSFTLPGQGADGYTF. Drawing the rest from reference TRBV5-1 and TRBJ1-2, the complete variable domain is KAGVTQTPRYLIKTRGQQVTLSCSPISGHRSVSWYQQTPGQGLQFLFEYFSETQRNKGNFPGRFSGRQFSNSRSEMNVSTLELGDSALYLCASSFTLPGQGADGYTFGSGTRLTVV.

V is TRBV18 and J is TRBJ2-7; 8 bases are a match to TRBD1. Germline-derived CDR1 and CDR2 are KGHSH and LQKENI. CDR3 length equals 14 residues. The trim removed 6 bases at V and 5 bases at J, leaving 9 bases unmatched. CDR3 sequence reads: CASSRQGSLDEQYF. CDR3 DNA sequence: TGTGCCAGCTCCAGACAGGGGTCCCTGGACGAGCAGTACTTC. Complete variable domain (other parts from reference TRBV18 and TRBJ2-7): NAGVMQNPRHLVRRRGQEARLRCSPMKGHSHVYWYRQLPEEGLKFMVYLQKENIIDESGMPKERFSAEFPKEGPSILRIQQVVRGDSAAYFCASSRQGSLDEQYFGPGTRLTVT.

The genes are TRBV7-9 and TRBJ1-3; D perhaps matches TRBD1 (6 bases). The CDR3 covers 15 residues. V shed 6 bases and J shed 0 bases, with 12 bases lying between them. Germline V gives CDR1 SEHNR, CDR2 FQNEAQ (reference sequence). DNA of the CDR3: TGTGCCAGCAGAGGGACACCAAGCTCTGGAAACACCATATATTTT. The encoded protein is CASRGTPSSGNTIYF.

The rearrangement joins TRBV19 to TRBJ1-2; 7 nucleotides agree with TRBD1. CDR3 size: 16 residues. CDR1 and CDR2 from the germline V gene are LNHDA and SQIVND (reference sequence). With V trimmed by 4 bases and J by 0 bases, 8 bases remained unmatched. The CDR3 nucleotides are TGTGCCAGTAGTAGGGACAGAGGTAGTGCTAACTATGGCTACACCTTC. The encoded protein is CASSRDRGSANYGYTF.

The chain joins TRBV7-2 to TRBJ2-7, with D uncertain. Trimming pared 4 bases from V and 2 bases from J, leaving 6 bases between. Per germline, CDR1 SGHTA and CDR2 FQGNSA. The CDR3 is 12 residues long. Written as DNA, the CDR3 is TGTGCCAGCAGCTCCATCACCTACGAGCAGTACTTC. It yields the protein CASSSITYEQYF.

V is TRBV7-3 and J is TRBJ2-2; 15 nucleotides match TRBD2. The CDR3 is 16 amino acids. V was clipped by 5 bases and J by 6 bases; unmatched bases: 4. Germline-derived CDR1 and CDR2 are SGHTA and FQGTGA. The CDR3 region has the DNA TGTGCCAGCAGCATCGGACTAGCGGGAGGGCCCGGGGAGCTGTTTTTT. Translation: CASSIGLAGGPGELFF.

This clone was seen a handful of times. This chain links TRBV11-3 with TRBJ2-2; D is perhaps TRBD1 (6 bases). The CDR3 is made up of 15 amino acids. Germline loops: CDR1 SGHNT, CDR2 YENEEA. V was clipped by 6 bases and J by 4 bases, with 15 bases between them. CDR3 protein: CASSFTGSGTGELFF. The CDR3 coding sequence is TGTGCCAGCAGTTTCACAGGGTCGGGCACCGGGGAGCTGTTTTTT.

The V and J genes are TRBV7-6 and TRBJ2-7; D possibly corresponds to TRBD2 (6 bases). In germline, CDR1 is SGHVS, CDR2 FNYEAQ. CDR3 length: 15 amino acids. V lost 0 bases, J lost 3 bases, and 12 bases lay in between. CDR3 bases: TGTGCCAGCAGCTTAGCGGCGGGGACCAACTACGAGCAGTACTTC. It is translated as CASSLAAGTNYEQYF.

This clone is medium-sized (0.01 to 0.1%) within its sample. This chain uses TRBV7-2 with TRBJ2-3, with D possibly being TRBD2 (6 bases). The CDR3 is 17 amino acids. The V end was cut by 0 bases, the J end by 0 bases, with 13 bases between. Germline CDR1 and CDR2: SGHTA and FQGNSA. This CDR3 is CASSLARGGRSTDTQYF. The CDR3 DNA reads TGTGCCAGCAGCTTAGCGCGGGGCGGGCGTAGCACAGATACGCAGTATTTT.

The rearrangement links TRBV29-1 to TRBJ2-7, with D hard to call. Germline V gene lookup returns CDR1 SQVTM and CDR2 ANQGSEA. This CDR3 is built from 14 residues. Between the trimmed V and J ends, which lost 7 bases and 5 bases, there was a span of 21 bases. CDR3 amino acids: CSAASGVPLDEQYF. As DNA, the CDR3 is TGCAGCGCGGCGTCAGGTGTGCCTCTCGACGAGCAGTACTTC.

The CDR3 sequence: CASSAEVTGRETQYF. The CDR3 bases are TGTGCCAGCAGTGCAGAGGTGACAGGGAGGGAGACCCAGTACTTC. The chain has TRBV25-1 and TRBJ2-5; TRBD1 might be the D (7 bases). Germline CDR1 is MGHDK and CDR2 is SYGVNS. The CDR3 spans 15 residues. The germline V and J ends were trimmed by 4 bases and 5 bases, with 17 bases remaining between them.

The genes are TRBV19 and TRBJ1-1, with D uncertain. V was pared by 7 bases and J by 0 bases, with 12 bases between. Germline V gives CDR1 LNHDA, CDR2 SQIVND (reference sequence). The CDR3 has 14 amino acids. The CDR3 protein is CASTQPGVNTEAFF. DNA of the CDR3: TGTGCCAGTACACAGCCAGGCGTGAACACTGAAGCTTTCTTT.

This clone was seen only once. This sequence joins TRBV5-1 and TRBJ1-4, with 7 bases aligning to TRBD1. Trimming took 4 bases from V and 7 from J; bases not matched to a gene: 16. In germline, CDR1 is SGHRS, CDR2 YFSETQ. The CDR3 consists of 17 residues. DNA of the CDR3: TGCGCCAGCAGCAACGGGCAAGACAGGGCCATAGGTGAAAAACTGTTTTTT. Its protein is CASSNGQDRAIGEKLFF. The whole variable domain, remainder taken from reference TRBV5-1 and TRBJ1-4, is KAGVTQTPRYLIKTRGQQVTLSCSPISGHRSVSWYQQTPGQGLQFLFEYFSETQRNKGNFPGRFSGRQFSNSRSEMNVSTLELGDSALYLCASSNGQDRAIGEKLFFGSGTQLSVL.

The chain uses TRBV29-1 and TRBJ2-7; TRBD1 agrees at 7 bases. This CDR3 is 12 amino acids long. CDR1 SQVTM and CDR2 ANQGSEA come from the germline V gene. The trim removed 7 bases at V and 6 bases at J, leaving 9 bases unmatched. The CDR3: CSAKTGPGEQYF. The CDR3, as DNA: TGCAGCGCAAAGACAGGGCCTGGCGAGCAGTACTTC.

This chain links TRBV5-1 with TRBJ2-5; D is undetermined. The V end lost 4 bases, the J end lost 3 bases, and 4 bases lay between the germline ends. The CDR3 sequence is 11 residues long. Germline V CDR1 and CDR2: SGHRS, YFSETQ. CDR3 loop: CASSAEETQYF. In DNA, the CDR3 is TGCGCCAGCAGCGCGGAAGAGACCCAGTACTTC.

The CDR3 spells CASSIDHTSGHNEQFF. The DNA for the CDR3 is TGTGCCAGTAGTATAGATCATACTAGCGGACACAATGAGCAGTTCTTC. This chain links TRBV19 with TRBJ2-1; 8 nucleotides match TRBD2. The J segment lost 5 bases and the V segment lost 0 bases, leaving 6 bases of the junction unmatched. The germline V gene has CDR1 LNHDA and CDR2 SQIVND (reference sequence). The CDR3 length is 16 residues.

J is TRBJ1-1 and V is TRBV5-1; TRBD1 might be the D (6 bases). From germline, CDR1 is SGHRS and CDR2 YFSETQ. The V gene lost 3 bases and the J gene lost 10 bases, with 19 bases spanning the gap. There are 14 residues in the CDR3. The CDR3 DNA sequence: TGCGCCAGCAGCTGGTCCCGGGACATTGGCGGAGCTTTCTTT. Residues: CASSWSRDIGGAFF. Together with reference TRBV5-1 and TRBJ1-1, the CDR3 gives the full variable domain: KAGVTQTPRYLIKTRGQQVTLSCSPISGHRSVSWYQQTPGQGLQFLFEYFSETQRNKGNFPGRFSGRQFSNSRSEMNVSTLELGDSALYLCASSWSRDIGGAFFGQGTRLTVV.

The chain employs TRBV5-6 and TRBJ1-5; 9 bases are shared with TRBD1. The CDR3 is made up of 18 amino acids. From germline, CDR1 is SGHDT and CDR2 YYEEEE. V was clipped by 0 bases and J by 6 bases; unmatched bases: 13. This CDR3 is CASSLGPGQGGRGQPQHF. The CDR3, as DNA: TGTGCCAGCAGCTTGGGCCCGGGACAGGGCGGTAGGGGTCAGCCCCAGCATTTT.

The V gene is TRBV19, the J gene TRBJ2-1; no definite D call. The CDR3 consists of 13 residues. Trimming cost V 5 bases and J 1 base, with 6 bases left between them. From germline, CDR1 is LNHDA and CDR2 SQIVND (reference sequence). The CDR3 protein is CASSPNSYNEQFF. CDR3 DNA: TGTGCCAGTAGTCCTAATTCCTACAATGAGCAGTTCTTC.

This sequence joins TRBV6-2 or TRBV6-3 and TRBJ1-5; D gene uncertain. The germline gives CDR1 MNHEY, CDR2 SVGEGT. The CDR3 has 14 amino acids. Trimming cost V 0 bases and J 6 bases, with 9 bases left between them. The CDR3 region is CASSYSGRVQPQHF. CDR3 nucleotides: TGTGCCAGCAGTTACTCGGGTCGGGTTCAGCCCCAGCATTTT.

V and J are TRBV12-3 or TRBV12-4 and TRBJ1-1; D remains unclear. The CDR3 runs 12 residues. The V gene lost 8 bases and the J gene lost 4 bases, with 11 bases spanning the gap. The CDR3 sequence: CASDLEGTEAFF. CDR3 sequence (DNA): TGTGCCAGCGATCTGGAGGGCACTGAAGCTTTCTTT.

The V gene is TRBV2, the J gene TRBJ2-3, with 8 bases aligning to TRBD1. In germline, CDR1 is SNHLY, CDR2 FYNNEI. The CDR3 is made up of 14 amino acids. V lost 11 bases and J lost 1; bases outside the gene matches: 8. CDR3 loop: CAREGTGGTDTQYF. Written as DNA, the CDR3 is TGTGCCCGAGAGGGGACAGGTGGCACAGATACGCAGTATTTT.

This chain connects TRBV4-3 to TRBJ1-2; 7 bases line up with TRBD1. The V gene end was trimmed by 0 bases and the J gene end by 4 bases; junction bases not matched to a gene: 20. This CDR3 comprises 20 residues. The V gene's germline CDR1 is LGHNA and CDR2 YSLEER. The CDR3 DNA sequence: TGCGCCAGCAGCCAAGATACTCATACCGGGACAGTAAATGCTGGCTATGGCTACACCTTC. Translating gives CASSQDTHTGTVNAGYGYTF.